Below, 13 T cell receptor beta chains from the same sample are listed, as sequenced in a study of OX40 agonist ivuxolimab in advanced cancers. Some clones are missing from TCRdb's copy, which holds only in-frame ones; the method was immunoSEQ multiplex PCR. The sample lists 40,000 to 55,000 clones, 80% to 90% occurring once. The sequencing here drew on CD4+ or CD8+ T cells sorted from blood, taken in a trial of the OX40 agonist ivuxolimab. These TCRs come from an adult with an advanced solid tumor such as melanoma, head and neck, liver or kidney cancer.

CDR3 DNA: TGTGCCAGCTCACCCGGACAGACTAATCAGCCCCAGCATTTT. Translated: CASSPGQTNQPQHF. V and J are TRBV18 and TRBJ1-5, with a possible D match to TRBD1 (6 bases). CDR3 length: 14 amino acids. V lost 3 bases and J lost 4, with 10 bases in between. Per the germline V gene, CDR1 is KGHSH and CDR2 is LQKENI.

This clone was counted a few times. The V call is TRBV30, the J call TRBJ1-5; TRBD1 matches at 8 bases. The ends lost 3 bases at V and 3 bases at J; junction bases unmatched: 7. The CDR3 is 15 amino acids. CDR1 and CDR2 from the germline V gene are GTSNPN and SVGIG (reference sequence). This chain's CDR3 is CAWSRQGKDNQPQHF. Written as DNA, the CDR3 is TGTGCCTGGAGCCGACAGGGGAAGGACAATCAGCCCCAGCATTTT.

The rearrangement uses TRBV4-3 and TRBJ1-2, with a possible D match to TRBD1 (6 bases). V lost 0 bases to trimming and J lost 6 bases, with 14 bases between them. The germline gives CDR1 LGHNA, CDR2 YSLEER. The CDR3 sequence is 15 residues long. Written as DNA, the CDR3 is TGCGCCAGCAGCCAAGACGGCTTTGAGGGGGATGGCTACACCTTC. Its protein is CASSQDGFEGDGYTF.

This clone showed up just a few times. The genes are TRBV15 and TRBJ2-3; D perhaps matches TRBD1 (6 bases). Germline CDR1 reads LNHNV; CDR2 reads YYDKDF (reference sequence). Trimming took 6 bases from V and 3 from J, leaving 10 bases between them. The CDR3 loop spans 13 amino acids. The chain's CDR3 is CATSLGTTDTQYF. CDR3 sequence (DNA): TGTGCCACCAGTCTGGGGACAACAGATACGCAGTATTTT.

The chain links TRBV30 to TRBJ1-3, with 7 positions matching TRBD1. Germline values: CDR1 GTSNPN, CDR2 SVGIG (reference sequence). The CDR3 covers 13 residues. J was trimmed by 2 bases and V by 7 bases; bases with no gene match: 5. The CDR3 region is CALKTGAGNTIYF. CDR3 nucleotide sequence: TGTGCCTTAAAAACAGGGGCTGGAAACACCATATATTTT. The full variable domain, its missing parts supplied by reference TRBV30 and TRBJ1-3, is SQTIHQWPATLVQPVGSPLSLECTVEGTSNPNLYWYRQAAGRGLQLLFYSVGIGQISSEVPQNLSASRPQDRQFILSSKKLLLSDSGFYLCALKTGAGNTIYFGEGSWLTVV.

The CDR3 here is CASSFFSYEQYF. The CDR3 region has the DNA TGTGCCAGCAGCTTTTTTAGCTACGAGCAGTACTTC. This chain links TRBV7-2 with TRBJ2-7, with D unclear. This CDR3 is built from 12 residues. The germline V gene has CDR1 SGHTA and CDR2 FQGNSA. V lost 3 bases, J lost 3 bases, and 6 bases lay in between. The complete variable domain, with remaining parts taken from reference TRBV7-2 and TRBJ2-7, reads GAGVSQSPSNKVTEKGKDVELRCDPISGHTALYWYRQSLGQGLEFLIYFQGNSAPDKSGLPSDRFSAERTGGSVSTLTIQRTQQEDSAVYLCASSFFSYEQYFGPGTRLTVT.

The rearrangement joins TRBV19 to TRBJ2-5, with TRBD1 identical over 8 bases. Germline lookup yields CDR1 LNHDA and CDR2 SQIVND (reference sequence). The junction had 11 bases not matched to a gene; V was cut back by 7 bases and J by 4 bases. The CDR3 has 15 amino acids. CDR3 protein: CASTLRTGYLETQYF. The DNA of the CDR3 is TGTGCCAGTACTCTGCGGACAGGGTATTTAGAGACCCAGTACTTC. Combining the CDR3 with reference TRBV19 and TRBJ2-5 gives the whole variable domain DGGITQSPKYLFRKEGQNVTLSCEQNLNHDAMYWYRQDPGQGLRLIYYSQIVNDFQKGDIAEGYSVSREKKESFPLTVTSAQKNPTAFYLCASTLRTGYLETQYFGPGTRLLVL.

This chain links TRBV29-1 with TRBJ2-5, with 7 positions matching TRBD1. The V and J ends lost 6 bases and 5 bases, in that order; junction bases with no gene match: 12. CDR1 and CDR2 from the germline V gene are SQVTM and ANQGSEA. The CDR3 spans 14 residues. CDR3 sequence reads: CSVGKGQSVETQYF. The CDR3 region has the DNA TGCAGCGTCGGCAAGGGACAGTCGGTCGAGACCCAGTACTTC.

V and J are TRBV6-1 and TRBJ2-7, with D possibly matching TRBD1 (7 bases). This CDR3 is built from 15 residues. Germline V gene sequence: CDR1 MNHNS, CDR2 SASEGT. The ends were cut back, 8 bases at V and 3 bases at J, with 20 bases in the middle. The chain's CDR3 is CASATSPQGIYEQYF. The CDR3 nucleotides are TGTGCCAGCGCTACTAGCCCACAGGGGATCTACGAGCAGTACTTC.

V and J are TRBV5-5 and TRBJ1-1; D call uncertain. V was pared by 4 bases and J by 1 base, with 8 bases between. The V gene's germline CDR1 is SGHKS and CDR2 YYEKEE (reference sequence). This CDR3 region has 13 residues. Here the CDR3 reads CASSHSGNTEAFF. CDR3 coding DNA: TGTGCCAGCAGCCACTCAGGGAACACTGAAGCTTTCTTT.

The J gene is TRBJ2-6, the V gene TRBV7-2; D possibly corresponds to TRBD1 (5 bases). This CDR3 has 15 residues. Trimming left V 5 bases short and J 4 bases short, with 12 bases between. CDR1 and CDR2 (germline): SGHTA, FQGNSA. The CDR3, as DNA: TGTGCCAGCAGCCTTCAGGGTTACGGGGCCAACGTCCTGACTTTC. Its protein is CASSLQGYGANVLTF.

The V gene is TRBV2, the J gene TRBJ2-1; 11 nucleotides match TRBD2. The CDR3 covers 15 residues. CDR1 and CDR2 from the germline V gene are SNHLY and FYNNEI. Germline trimming cut 8 bases from V and 8 bases from J; bases unmatched to any gene: 11. CDR3 sequence (DNA): TGTGCCAGCGAAGAACTAGCGGGAGTTTTGGATGAGCAGTTCTTC. As protein: CASEELAGVLDEQFF.

The CDR3 loop reads CAWRDRDFNQPQHF. As DNA, the CDR3 is TGTGCCTGGAGGGACCGTGACTTCAATCAGCCCCAGCATTTT. The V and J genes are TRBV30 and TRBJ1-5; D remains ambiguous. The CDR3 extends over 14 amino acids. V lost 3 bases, J lost 3 bases, and 12 bases lay in between. Germline CDR1 reads GTSNPN; CDR2 reads SVGIG (reference sequence).